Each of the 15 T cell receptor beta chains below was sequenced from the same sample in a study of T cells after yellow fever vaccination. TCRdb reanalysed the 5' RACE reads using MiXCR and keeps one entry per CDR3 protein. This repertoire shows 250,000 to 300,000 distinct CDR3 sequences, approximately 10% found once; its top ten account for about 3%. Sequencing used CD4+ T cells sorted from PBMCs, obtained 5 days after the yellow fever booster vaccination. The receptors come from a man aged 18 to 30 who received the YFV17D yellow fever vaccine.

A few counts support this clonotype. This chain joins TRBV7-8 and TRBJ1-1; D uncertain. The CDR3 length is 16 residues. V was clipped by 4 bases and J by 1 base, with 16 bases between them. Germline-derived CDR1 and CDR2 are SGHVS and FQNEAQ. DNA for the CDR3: TGTGCCAGCAGCTCGTACTCCTTTGGTGCGAACACTGAAGCTTTCTTT. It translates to CASSSYSFGANTEAFF.

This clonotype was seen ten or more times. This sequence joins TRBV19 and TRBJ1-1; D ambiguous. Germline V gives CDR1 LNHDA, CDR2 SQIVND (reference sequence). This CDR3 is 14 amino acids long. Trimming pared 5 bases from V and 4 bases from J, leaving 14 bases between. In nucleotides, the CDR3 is TGTGCCAGTAGTCCTCACAGCGGAATCACTGAAGCTTTCTTT. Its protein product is CASSPHSGITEAFF.

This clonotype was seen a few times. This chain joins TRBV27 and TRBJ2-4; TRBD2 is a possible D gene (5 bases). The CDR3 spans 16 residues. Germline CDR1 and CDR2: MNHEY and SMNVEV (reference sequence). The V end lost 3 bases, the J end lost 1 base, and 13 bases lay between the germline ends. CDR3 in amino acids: CASSLGGLYAKNIQYF. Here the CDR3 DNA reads TGTGCCAGCAGTTTGGGTGGACTCTATGCCAAAAACATTCAGTACTTC.

CDR3 bases: TGTGCCAGCACCCAGCGAGAGGGCACCGGGGAGCTGTTTTTT. This translates into CASTQREGTGELFF. J is TRBJ2-2 and V is TRBV6-6; D is perhaps TRBD2 (5 bases). Trimming removed 7 bases at V and 4 bases at J, with 13 bases between. There are 14 residues in the CDR3. Germline-derived CDR1 and CDR2 are MNHNY and SVGAGI (reference sequence).

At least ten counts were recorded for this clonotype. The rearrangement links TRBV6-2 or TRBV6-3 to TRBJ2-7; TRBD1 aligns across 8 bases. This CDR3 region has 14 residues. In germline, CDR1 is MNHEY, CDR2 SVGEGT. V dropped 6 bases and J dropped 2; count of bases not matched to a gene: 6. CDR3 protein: CASRGTGGAYEQYV. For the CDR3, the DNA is TGTGCCAGCAGGGGGACAGGCGGCGCCTACGAGCAGTACGTC.

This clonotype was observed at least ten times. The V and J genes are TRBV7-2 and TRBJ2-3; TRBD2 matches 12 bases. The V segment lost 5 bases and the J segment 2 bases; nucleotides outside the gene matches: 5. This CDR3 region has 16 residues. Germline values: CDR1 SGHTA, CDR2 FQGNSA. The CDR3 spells CASSRLAGATTDTQYF. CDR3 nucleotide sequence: TGTGCCAGCAGCCGACTAGCGGGGGCCACCACAGATACGCAGTATTTT. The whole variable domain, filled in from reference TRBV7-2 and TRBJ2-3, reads GAGVSQSPSNKVTEKGKDVELRCDPISGHTALYWYRQSLGQGLEFLIYFQGNSAPDKSGLPSDRFSAERTGGSVSTLTIQRTQQEDSAVYLCASSRLAGATTDTQYFGPGTRLTVL.

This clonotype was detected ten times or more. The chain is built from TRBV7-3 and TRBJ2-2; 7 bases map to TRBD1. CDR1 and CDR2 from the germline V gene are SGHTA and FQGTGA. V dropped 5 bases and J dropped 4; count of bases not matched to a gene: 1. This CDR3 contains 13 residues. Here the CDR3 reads CASSRGLTGELFF. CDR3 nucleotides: TGTGCCAGCAGCAGGGGGCTCACCGGGGAGCTGTTTTTT.

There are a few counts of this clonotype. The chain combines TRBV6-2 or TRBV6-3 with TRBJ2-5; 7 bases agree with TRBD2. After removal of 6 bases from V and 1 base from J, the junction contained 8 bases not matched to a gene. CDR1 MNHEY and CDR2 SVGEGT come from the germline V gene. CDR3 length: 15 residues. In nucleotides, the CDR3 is TGTGCCAGCAGACGTTTTTCGGGGGGCCAAGAGACCCAGTACTTC. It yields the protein CASRRFSGGQETQYF.

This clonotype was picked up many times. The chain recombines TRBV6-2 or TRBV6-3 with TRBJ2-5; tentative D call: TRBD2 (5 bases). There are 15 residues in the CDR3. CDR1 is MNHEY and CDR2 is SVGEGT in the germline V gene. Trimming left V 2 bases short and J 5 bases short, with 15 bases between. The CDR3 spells CASSYRGSGLETQYF. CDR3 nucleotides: TGTGCCAGCAGTTACCGCGGGTCGGGGTTGGAGACCCAGTACTTC.

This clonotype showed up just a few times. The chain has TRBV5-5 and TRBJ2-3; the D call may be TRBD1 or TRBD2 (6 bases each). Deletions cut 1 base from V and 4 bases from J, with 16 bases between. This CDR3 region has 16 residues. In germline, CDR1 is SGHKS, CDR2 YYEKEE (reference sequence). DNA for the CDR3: TGTGCCAGCAGCTTGAAGGGCCAGGGGAGGTCAGATACGCAGTATTTT. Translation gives CASSLKGQGRSDTQYF. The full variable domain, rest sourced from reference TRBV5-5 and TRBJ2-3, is DAGVTQSPTHLIKTRGQQVTLRCSPISGHKSVSWYQQVLGQGPQFIFQYYEKEERGRGNFPDRFSARQFPNYSSELNVNALLLGDSALYLCASSLKGQGRSDTQYFGPGTRLTVL.

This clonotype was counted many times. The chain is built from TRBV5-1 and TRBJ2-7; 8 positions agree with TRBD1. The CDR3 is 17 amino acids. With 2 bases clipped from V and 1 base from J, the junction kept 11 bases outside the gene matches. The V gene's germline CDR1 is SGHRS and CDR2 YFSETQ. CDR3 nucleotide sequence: TGCGCCAGCAGCTTTGGCCCACAGGGGGAAGGGTCCTACGAGCAGTACTTC. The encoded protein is CASSFGPQGEGSYEQYF. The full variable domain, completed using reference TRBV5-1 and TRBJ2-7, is KAGVTQTPRYLIKTRGQQVTLSCSPISGHRSVSWYQQTPGQGLQFLFEYFSETQRNKGNFPGRFSGRQFSNSRSEMNVSTLELGDSALYLCASSFGPQGEGSYEQYFGPGTRLTVT.

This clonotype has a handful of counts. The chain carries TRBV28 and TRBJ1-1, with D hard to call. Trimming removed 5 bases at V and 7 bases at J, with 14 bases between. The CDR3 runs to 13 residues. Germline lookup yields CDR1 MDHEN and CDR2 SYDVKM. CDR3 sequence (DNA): TGTGCCAGCAGTCCCCAGATTGAGGATGAAGCTTTCTTT. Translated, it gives CASSPQIEDEAFF.

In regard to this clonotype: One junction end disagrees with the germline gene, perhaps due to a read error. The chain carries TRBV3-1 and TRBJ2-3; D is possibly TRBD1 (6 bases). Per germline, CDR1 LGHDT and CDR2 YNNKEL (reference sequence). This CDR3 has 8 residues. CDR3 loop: CASSHRGF. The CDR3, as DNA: TGTGCCAGCAGCCACAGGGGTTTT.

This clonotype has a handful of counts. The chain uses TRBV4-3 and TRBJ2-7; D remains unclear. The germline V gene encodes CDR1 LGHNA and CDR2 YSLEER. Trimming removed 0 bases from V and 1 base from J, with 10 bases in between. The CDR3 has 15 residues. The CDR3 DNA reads TGCGCCAGCAGCCAAGATTGGGCCGCATCCTACGAGCAGTACTTC. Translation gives CASSQDWAASYEQYF.

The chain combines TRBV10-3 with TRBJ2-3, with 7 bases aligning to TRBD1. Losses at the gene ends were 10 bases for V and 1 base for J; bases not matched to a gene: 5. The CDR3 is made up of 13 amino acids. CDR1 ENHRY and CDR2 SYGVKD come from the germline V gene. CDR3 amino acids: CATQGPGTDTQYF. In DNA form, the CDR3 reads TGTGCCACACAGGGGCCAGGCACAGATACGCAGTATTTT.